A single sample gave rise to the 11 T cell receptor beta chains below, sequenced in a study of cytomegalovirus exposure and HLA in healthy donors. Researchers ran the PCR with 60 Vbeta and 13 Jbeta primers. The repertoire was sequenced with immunoSEQ multiplex PCR; TCRdb's copy has only in-frame clones and lacks some. The sample consists of 100,000 to 130,000 clones, more than 70% of them appearing once. Sequenced: PBMCs. The receptors were sampled from a man aged 18 to 29 in good health and CMV-seronegative.

The chain joins TRBV10-3 to TRBJ2-7; 7 positions agree with TRBD1. Germline assignment: CDR1 ENHRY and CDR2 SYGVKD. This CDR3 region has 14 residues. Trimming cost V 4 bases and J 2 bases; bases outside gene matches: 5. CDR3 residues: CAISVTGTAYEQYF. CDR3 bases: TGTGCCATCAGTGTGACAGGGACCGCCTACGAGCAGTACTTC.

This clone has just a few counts. The chain combines TRBV14 with TRBJ1-6, with 7 nucleotides matching TRBD1. CDR1 is SGHDN, CDR2 FVKESK, per germline. The trim removed 0 bases at V and 2 bases at J, leaving 4 bases unmatched. The CDR3 runs to 17 residues. The CDR3 reads CASSQDLQGPYNSPLHF. The CDR3 nucleotides are TGTGCCAGCAGCCAAGATTTACAGGGGCCCTATAATTCACCCCTCCACTTT.

V is TRBV7-2 and J is TRBJ2-1; 12 bases match TRBD2. The V and J ends lost 1 base and 8 bases, in that order; junction bases with no gene match: 3. From germline, CDR1 is SGHTA and CDR2 FQGNSA. This CDR3 region has 15 residues. CDR3 sequence reads: CASSLGLAGGHEQFF. In DNA form, the CDR3 reads TGTGCCAGCAGCTTAGGGCTAGCGGGGGGGCATGAGCAGTTCTTC. Full variable domain (outside the CDR3, taken from reference TRBV7-2 and TRBJ2-1): GAGVSQSPSNKVTEKGKDVELRCDPISGHTALYWYRQSLGQGLEFLIYFQGNSAPDKSGLPSDRFSAERTGGSVSTLTIQRTQQEDSAVYLCASSLGLAGGHEQFFGPGTRLTVL.

This clone was recorded a few times. The chain joins TRBV6-5 to TRBJ1-1; D is possibly TRBD1 (5 bases). Trimming stripped 6 bases from V and 0 bases from J, with 11 bases between. This CDR3 has 14 residues. From germline, CDR1 is MNHEY and CDR2 SVGAGI. CDR3: CASSQDTLNTEAFF. The CDR3 DNA sequence: TGTGCCAGCAGCCAGGACACCCTGAACACTGAAGCTTTCTTT.

The chain recombines TRBV2 with TRBJ1-2; unclear D gene. Trimming left V 7 bases short and J 3 bases short, with 9 bases between. Germline V lookup: CDR1 SNHLY, CDR2 FYNNEI. CDR3 length: 12 amino acids. CDR3 amino acids: CASNNQDYGYTF. In nucleotides, the CDR3 is TGTGCCAGCAACAACCAAGACTATGGCTACACCTTC.

This chain links TRBV7-3 with TRBJ1-6, with D possibly being TRBD1 (6 bases). Trimming cost V 2 bases and J 7 bases, with 12 bases left between them. The CDR3 runs to 15 residues. Germline V gene lookup returns CDR1 SGHTA and CDR2 FQGTGA. The CDR3 DNA is TGTGCCAGCAGCTTATCGGGGGGCATCAATTCACCCCTCCACTTT. Its protein is CASSLSGGINSPLHF.

The chain carries TRBV28 and TRBJ2-7, with D possibly being TRBD1 (5 bases). The CDR3 is 14 residues long. Between the trimmed V and J ends, which lost 5 bases and 6 bases, there was a span of 17 bases. Germline CDR1 MDHEN, CDR2 SYDVKM. CDR3 sequence (DNA): TGTGCCAGCAGTCCGCGGACAAGGAGTAGCGAGCAGTACTTC. Protein sequence: CASSPRTRSSEQYF.

Concerning this clone itself: This sample includes further DNA sequences coding for the same CDR3. This chain joins TRBV7-2 and TRBJ2-7; D is perhaps TRBD1 (7 bases). The germline gives CDR1 SGHTA, CDR2 FQGNSA. Trimming cost V 4 bases and J 0 bases, with 10 bases left between them. The CDR3 is 14 amino acids. CDR3: CASSSGGSSYEQYF. The CDR3 DNA reads TGTGCCAGCAGCTCAGGGGGGAGCTCCTACGAGCAGTACTTC.

This chain links TRBV29-1 with TRBJ2-1, with 7 nucleotides matching TRBD2. Germline V lookup: CDR1 SQVTM, CDR2 ANQGSEA. The CDR3 covers 13 residues. V was pared by 3 bases and J by 7 bases, with 6 bases of the junction left unmatched. The CDR3 DNA follows: TGCAGCGTTGATCTGGGACTACCAAATGAGCAGTTCTTC. Amino acids: CSVDLGLPNEQFF.

This clone was detected a few times. The chain employs TRBV5-8 and TRBJ1-1; possible D gene TRBD1, 5 bases. This CDR3 spans 15 amino acids. In germline, CDR1 is SGHTS, CDR2 YDEGEE. V gave up 5 bases and J gave up 4 bases, with 18 bases separating them. The CDR3 DNA sequence: TGTGCCAGCAGTTTTAACTCAGGGTTGGGCACTGAAGCTTTCTTT. Translated: CASSFNSGLGTEAFF.

The chain combines TRBV5-1 with TRBJ1-1; weak D call: TRBD1 (6 bases). Germline V gene sequence: CDR1 SGHRS, CDR2 YFSETQ. The CDR3 extends over 16 amino acids. V was cut by 1 base and J by 4 bases, with 17 bases left in between. CDR3 sequence (DNA): TGCGCCAGCAGCTTGATCCCAGGGGAGACGAGCACTGAAGCTTTCTTT. Protein product: CASSLIPGETSTEAFF.